This T cell receptor beta chain is from a study of cytomegalovirus exposure and HLA in healthy donors. Germline trimming cut 5 bases from V and 3 bases from J; bases unmatched to any gene: 7. Per the germline V gene, CDR1 is KGHSH and CDR2 is LQKENI. The CDR3 is 15 amino acids. Amplification used 60 Vbeta primers and 13 Jbeta primers. Assay used: immunoSEQ multiplex PCR; TCRdb lists only in-frame clones, some missing. The sample yields approximately 170,000 clones, around 81% seen once. This clone was counted a few times. Its antigen remains unidentified. Findings and limits, study-wide: In vitro assays verified that three CMV-associated chains recognized CMV antigens specifically.

Input material: PBMCs. The rearrangement joins TRBV18 to TRBJ2-7, with TRBD1 matching 10 bases. This TCR came from a man aged 40-50 years in good health and CMV-seronegative. CDR3 amino acids: CASSDPGQGIYEQYV. DNA of the CDR3: TGTGCCAGCTCAGACCCGGGACAGGGGATCTACGAGCAGTACGTC.